Below, 17 T cell receptor beta chains from the same sample are listed, as sequenced in a study of monozygotic twins with inflammatory bowel disease. TCRdb re-called the 5' RACE reads; every CDR3 protein appears as one record, without DNA. The sample features about 330,000 distinct CDR3 sequences, with over 2% in its top ten. The sample comprised blood. The source of these receptors is a human donor with ulcerative colitis or Crohn's disease, or a healthy co-twin of an affected twin (not recorded which).

This rearrangement joins TRBV29-1 to TRBJ1-1; TCRdb's D gene call, TRBD1, goes unchecked for lack of DNA. The germline V gene has CDR1 SQVTM and CDR2 ANQGSEA. CDR3 length: 11 amino acids. CDR3 in amino acids: CSGGRGPEVFF.

The chain uses TRBV5-6 and TRBJ2-1; TCRdb names TRBD1, which stays unverified in the absence of DNA. The V gene's germline CDR1 is SGHDT and CDR2 YYEEEE. CDR3 size: 16 residues. CDR3 loop: CASSLTGFSSYNEQFF.

The V and J genes are TRBV6-1 and TRBJ2-2; TCRdb proposes TRBD2, but this gene call is untestable without DNA. This CDR3 has 16 amino acids. The germline V gene encodes CDR1 MNHNS and CDR2 SASEGT. The CDR3 protein is CASAQKRAGVSGELFF.

V gene TRBV7-9 combines with J gene TRBJ2-1; lacking DNA, the TRBD2 call made by TCRdb goes unchecked. Per germline, CDR1 SEHNR and CDR2 FQNEAQ (reference sequence). The CDR3 consists of 13 residues. The CDR3 protein is CASSSPTSDEQFF.

This chain joins TRBV20-1 and TRBJ2-3; TCRdb returns TRBD1, unconfirmable since there is no DNA. Germline V gene data show CDR1 as DFQATT and CDR2 as SNEGSKA (reference sequence). The CDR3 runs to 16 residues. The CDR3 here is CSARAPVTSRADTQYF.

The chain combines TRBV4-1 with TRBJ2-7; with no DNA, the TCRdb D assignment of TRBD2 cannot be verified. Germline assignment: CDR1 MGHRA and CDR2 YSYEKL. The CDR3 sequence is 14 residues long. This CDR3 is CASSQDPSLGEQYF.

This chain joins TRBV4-1 and TRBJ1-6. The germline V gene has CDR1 MGHRA and CDR2 YSYEKL. CDR3 size: 16 residues. CDR3 region: CASIQDAYLDNSPLHF.

The chain recombines TRBV4-2 with TRBJ2-1; the D call of TRBD2 rests on TCRdb alone, since no DNA is present to check it. Germline V gene sequence: CDR1 LGHNA, CDR2 YNFKEQ. The CDR3 extends over 15 amino acids. CDR3 residues: CASSQAGLGKEEQFF.

The V call is TRBV5-1, the J call TRBJ2-1. The CDR3 has 11 residues. Looked up from germline, CDR1 is SGHRS and CDR2 is YFSETQ. This CDR3 reads CASTTGNEQFF.

The CDR3 loop is CAIKGGGSSYEQYF. This chain uses TRBV10-3 with TRBJ2-7; TCRdb indicates TRBD1, and absent DNA this call remains unverified. The germline V gene has CDR1 ENHRY and CDR2 SYGVKD. There are 14 residues in the CDR3.

The chain uses TRBV27 and TRBJ2-5. CDR1 MNHEY and CDR2 SMNVEV come from the germline V gene (reference sequence). The CDR3 runs to 14 residues. The CDR3 sequence is CASSLWGVQETQYF.

The chain employs TRBV5-4 and TRBJ2-4. Germline CDR1 and CDR2: SGHNT and YYREEE (reference sequence). This CDR3 contains 15 residues. The chain's CDR3 is CASSLDGQALNIQYF.

The J gene is TRBJ2-6, the V gene TRBV5-1; the D call of TRBD1 rests on TCRdb alone, since no DNA is present to check it. Germline CDR1 reads SGHRS; CDR2 reads YFSETQ. CDR3 size: 16 residues. The CDR3 loop is CASSTGTTSGANVLTF.

The rearrangement uses TRBV3-1 and TRBJ2-7; without DNA, the TCRdb call of TRBD1 cannot be checked. The CDR3 loop spans 12 amino acids. The V gene's germline CDR1 is LGHDT and CDR2 YNNKEL (reference sequence). The chain's CDR3 is CASSHRGGEQYF.

The chain uses TRBV15 and TRBJ2-7; the TRBD1 assignment by TCRdb is unverifiable without DNA. The CDR3 is 13 residues long. The germline V gene has CDR1 LNHNV and CDR2 YYDKDF (reference sequence). CDR3 residues: CATRKGGTYEQYF.

This rearrangement joins TRBV28 to TRBJ2-1; the TCRdb call, TRBD1, lacks DNA for checking. This CDR3 has 15 residues. CDR1 MDHEN and CDR2 SYDVKM come from the germline V gene. CDR3 residues: CASSLQSQERGGQFF.

This chain uses TRBV5-1 with TRBJ2-6; TCRdb gives TRBD1 as the D gene, but with no DNA this cannot be confirmed. Looked up from germline, CDR1 is SGHRS and CDR2 is YFSETQ. This CDR3 is 17 amino acids long. The CDR3 sequence: CASSSGTGLSGANVLTF.